These 14 T cell receptor beta chains originate from one sample sequenced in a study of breast tumors, draining lymph nodes, adjacent tissues. TCRdb recomputed calls from the multiplex PCR reads with MiXCR, one row per CDR3 protein. This sample has nearly 200,000 distinct CDR3 sequences; 31% occur once, and the top ten carry around 4.4%. Breast cancer patients provided tissue from their axillary draining lymph nodes. Sequencing was performed on axillary lymph node tissue. The receptors were gathered from a female donor with breast cancer. Some clones in this sample may be carry-over from other donors' samples.

The V and J genes are TRBV11-2 and TRBJ2-3; possibly TRBD2 for D (6 bases). The CDR3 contains 14 residues. Per the germline V gene, CDR1 is SGHAT and CDR2 is FQNNGV. Trimming removed 1 base at V and 11 bases at J, with 16 bases between. CDR3 nucleotide sequence: TGTGCCAGCAGCTTAGCGGGAGCCTACAATGAGCAGTATTTT. Translating it yields CASSLAGAYNEQYF.

This clonotype was seen ten or more times. CDR3 nucleotides: TGTGCCAGCACCCCTGGGGACCGACCAGCGCCCCTCCACTTT. Translation gives CASTPGDRPAPLHF. This chain links TRBV7-8 with TRBJ1-6; maybe TRBD1 (5 bases). The CDR3 sequence is 14 residues long. The V gene lost 7 bases and the J gene lost 13 bases, with 20 bases spanning the gap. Germline-derived CDR1 and CDR2 are SGHVS and FQNEAQ.

This clonotype was seen ten or more times. V and J are TRBV20-1 and TRBJ2-1, with 10 positions matching TRBD2. The CDR3 sequence is 15 residues long. The ends lost 6 bases at V and 1 base at J; junction bases unmatched: 6. The germline V gene has CDR1 DFQATT and CDR2 SNEGSKA (reference sequence). CDR3 coding DNA: TGCAGTGCGCCTCTAGCGGGGGCGTCCTACAATGAGCAGTTCTTC. Amino acids: CSAPLAGASYNEQFF.

This clonotype was seen repeatedly, ten times or more. This rearrangement joins TRBV5-6 to TRBJ2-2; 7 nucleotides agree with TRBD1. Germline CDR1 SGHDT, CDR2 YYEEEE. Unmatched junction bases numbered 9, after V lost 5 bases and J lost 2 bases. CDR3 length: 16 amino acids. The DNA for the CDR3 is TGTGCCAGCAGTCCCCCGGGACAGAGCAACACCGGGGAGCTGTTTTTT. Protein product: CASSPPGQSNTGELFF.

The V call is TRBV2, the J call TRBJ2-7, with D maybe TRBD1 (6 bases). V was clipped by 6 bases and J by 2 bases, with 14 bases between them. The CDR3 contains 14 residues. CDR1 is SNHLY and CDR2 is FYNNEI in the germline V gene. The CDR3 loop is CASRPGTPPYEQYF. DNA for the CDR3: TGTGCCAGCAGGCCCGGGACACCGCCCTACGAGCAGTACTTC.

At least ten counts were recorded for this clonotype. The chain uses TRBV6-5 and TRBJ2-1; 7 positions match TRBD2. The germline V gene encodes CDR1 MNHEY and CDR2 SVGAGI. The CDR3 spans 14 residues. V lost 8 bases, J lost 6 bases, and 10 bases stayed unmatched. The CDR3: CASWSGGGGNEQFF. DNA of the CDR3: TGTGCCAGCTGGTCGGGCGGGGGTGGCAATGAGCAGTTCTTC.

This clonotype was picked up many times. The rearrangement uses TRBV4-2 and TRBJ1-3; D is ambiguous. V gave up 2 bases and J gave up 7 bases, with 12 bases separating them. In germline, CDR1 is LGHNA, CDR2 YNFKEQ. There are 14 residues in the CDR3. CDR3 sequence reads: CASSQTGRENTIYF. The CDR3, as DNA: TGTGCCAGCAGCCAAACCGGGAGAGAGAACACCATATATTTT.

Notes on this clonotype: A read error is likely, as this CDR3 ends without the conserved phenylalanine or tryptophan. The chain combines TRBV15 with TRBJ1-2, with 8 bases fitting TRBD1. The CDR3 spans 15 residues. J gave up 6 bases and V 0 bases, and 6 bases lay outside the gene matches. CDR1 and CDR2 from the germline V gene are LNHNV and YYDKDF (reference sequence). In nucleotides, the CDR3 is TGTGCCACCAGCAGAGATAGGACAGGGAACCATGGCTACACCCTC. Amino acids: CATSRDRTGNHGYTL.

The chain is built from TRBV6-4 and TRBJ1-5; D possibly corresponds to TRBD1 (5 bases). CDR1 is MRHNA, CDR2 SNTAGT, per germline. The CDR3 is 18 residues long. V was cut by 4 bases and J by 6 bases, with 25 bases left in between. The CDR3 nucleotides read TGTGCCAGCAGTGCCGGGACTAGCGGGGATAGGGGAAGTCAGCCCCAGCATTTT. Protein product: CASSAGTSGDRGSQPQHF.

This clonotype was observed many times. Germline and junction disagree at one end, which may indicate a read error. The chain combines TRBV4-2 with TRBJ2-4; 7 nucleotides agree with TRBD1. Germline V gives CDR1 LGHNA, CDR2 YNFKEQ. This CDR3 contains 15 residues. The CDR3 coding sequence is TGTGCCAGCAGCCAAGGGGACAGTCACAGGGACCCCCGGGACTTC. Residues: CASSQGDSHRDPRDF.

The table lists this clonotype with many counts. The gene calls are TRBV3-1 and TRBJ1-4, with D hard to call. There are 13 residues in the CDR3. The germline V gene has CDR1 LGHDT and CDR2 YNNKEL (reference sequence). The V end was cut by 2 bases, the J end by 6 bases, with 7 bases between. The CDR3 reads CASSQTVDEKLFF. The CDR3 region has the DNA TGTGCCAGCAGCCAAACTGTGGATGAAAAACTGTTTTTT. The whole variable domain, remainder taken from reference TRBV3-1 and TRBJ1-4, is DTAVSQTPKYLVTQMGNDKSIKCEQNLGHDTMYWYKQDSKKFLKIMFSYNNKELIINETVPNRFSPKSPDKAHLNLHINSLELGDSAVYFCASSQTVDEKLFFGSGTQLSVL.

This clonotype was seen many times. The chain carries TRBV10-2 and TRBJ2-5; TRBD2 matches at 8 bases. Unmatched junction bases numbered 7, after V lost 6 bases and J lost 7 bases. The CDR3 sequence is 13 residues long. Germline V gene sequence: CDR1 WSHSY, CDR2 SAAADI. The CDR3 DNA is TGCGCCAGCAGGACTAGCGCTACGGGGACCCAGTACTTC. Its translation is CASRTSATGTQYF.

This clonotype was detected ten times or more. The chain couples TRBV19 to TRBJ1-6; TRBD1 agrees at 7 bases. The CDR3 runs 14 residues. Germline trimming cut 7 bases from V and 6 bases from J; bases unmatched to any gene: 6. The germline V gene has CDR1 LNHDA and CDR2 SQIVND (reference sequence). This CDR3 reads CASTQDRLNSPLHF. CDR3 coding DNA: TGTGCCAGTACCCAGGACAGGCTTAATTCACCCCTCCACTTT.

This rearrangement joins TRBV5-1 to TRBJ1-2; 9 bases map to TRBD1. This CDR3 contains 14 residues. Germline CDR1 and CDR2: SGHRS and YFSETQ. V lost 5 bases to trimming and J lost 6 bases; unmatched junction nucleotides: 8. The DNA of the CDR3 is TGCGCCAGCAGTTTCGGGACAGGGTTGGATGGCTACACCTTC. It codes for CASSFGTGLDGYTF.